This T cell receptor (beta chain) was found in a study of blood T cell repertoires in COVID-19. Across the whole study: Nucleic acid was either cDNA or gDNA, and it came from T cells, B-cell-depleted T cells, or PBMCs.

This clone was seen a single time. Some clones are missing from TCRdb's copy, which holds only in-frame ones; the method was immunoSEQ multiplex PCR. The data show 350,000 to 500,000 clones, around nine tenths seen once. The germline V gene encodes CDR1 MDHEN and CDR2 SYDVKM. This CDR3 contains 14 residues. V was clipped by 6 bases and J by 5 bases, with 13 bases between them. The rearrangement links TRBV28 to TRBJ2-2; maybe TRBD2 (5 bases). The sequenced sample was PBMCs or T cells enriched from blood (not recorded which). The TCR originated in a woman between 18 and 29 years old who had been exposed to COVID-19. CDR3 sequence reads: CASRTVTSTGELFF. CDR3 nucleotides: TGTGCCAGCAGAACCGTTACTAGTACCGGGGAGCTGTTTTTT.